The 21 T cell receptor beta chains listed next were all sequenced from one sample in a study of cytomegalovirus exposure and HLA in healthy donors. It was with 60 Vbeta and 13 Jbeta primers that the PCR ran. Some clones are missing from TCRdb's copy, which holds only in-frame ones; the method was immunoSEQ multiplex PCR. Of about 150,000 clones listed, over 75% are singletons. Sequencing was done on a sample of PBMCs. The receptors derive from a woman in her twenties or thirties in good health and CMV-seronegative.

This rearrangement joins TRBV2 to TRBJ1-4; 9 bases align to TRBD1. CDR3 size: 14 residues. V was pared by 5 bases and J by 5 bases, with 3 bases of the junction left unmatched. Germline V gene sequence: CDR1 SNHLY, CDR2 FYNNEI. DNA of the CDR3: TGTGCCAGCAGTCTTGACAGGGGGAATGAAAAACTGTTTTTT. This encodes CASSLDRGNEKLFF.

The V and J genes are TRBV9 and TRBJ2-7, with TRBD2 matching over 11 bases. CDR1 and CDR2 (germline): SGDLS, YYNGEE. Trimming removed 0 bases from V and 5 bases from J; junction bases left unmatched: 4. This CDR3 contains 15 residues. Here the CDR3 reads CASSVELAGADEQYF. DNA for the CDR3: TGTGCCAGCAGCGTAGAACTAGCGGGGGCCGACGAGCAGTACTTC.

The genes are TRBV18 and TRBJ1-1; TRBD1 matches at 7 bases. The germline V gene has CDR1 KGHSH and CDR2 LQKENI. Trimming cost V 4 bases and J 0 bases; bases outside gene matches: 8. The CDR3 runs to 16 residues. CDR3 sequence (DNA): TGTGCCAGCTCACAGACAGGGTTGGGCATGAACACTGAAGCTTTCTTT. This translates into CASSQTGLGMNTEAFF.

For this clone: One end of the junction varies from germline; a read error may be responsible. The V call is TRBV5-1, the J call TRBJ2-7; 10 bases are a match to TRBD1. The CDR3 has 15 residues. CDR1 SGHRS and CDR2 YFSETQ come from the germline V gene. The CDR3 coding sequence is TGCGCCATCAGCGCCCGGGACAGGGGTACCTACGAGCAGTACTTC. This encodes CAISARDRGTYEQYF.

V and J are TRBV5-4 and TRBJ1-1; 8 bases match TRBD1. Germline V gives CDR1 SGHNT, CDR2 YYREEE (reference sequence). The J segment lost 2 bases and the V segment lost 3 bases, leaving 3 bases of the junction unmatched. CDR3 length equals 14 residues. Written as DNA, the CDR3 is TGTGCCAGCAGCTGGGGACAGGCAAACACTGAAGCTTTCTTT. It translates to CASSWGQANTEAFF.

The V call is TRBV4-1, the J call TRBJ2-7, with 10 positions matching TRBD2. There are 15 residues in the CDR3. Germline trimming cut 2 bases from V and 3 bases from J; bases unmatched to any gene: 4. Germline V CDR1 and CDR2: MGHRA, YSYEKL. CDR3 DNA: TGCGCCAGCAGCCAACGGACTAGCGGAGTCTACGAGCAGTACTTC. Its protein product is CASSQRTSGVYEQYF.

The chain combines TRBV5-1 with TRBJ2-7; a weak D match, TRBD1 (6 bases). The CDR3 loop spans 14 amino acids. V lost 4 bases and J 3 bases, leaving 14 bases between the germline ends. The germline V gene encodes CDR1 SGHRS and CDR2 YFSETQ. CDR3 protein: CASSDLTGGYEQYF. The CDR3, as DNA: TGCGCCAGCAGCGACCTGACAGGAGGCTACGAGCAGTACTTC.

This chain uses TRBV11-2 with TRBJ2-1, with a tentative D call TRBD2 (5 bases). The ends were cut back, 1 base at V and 3 bases at J, with 7 bases in the middle. CDR3 length: 14 amino acids. The germline gives CDR1 SGHAT, CDR2 FQNNGV. CDR3 protein: CASSLAGNYNEQFF. The CDR3 coding sequence is TGTGCCAGCAGCTTAGCGGGGAACTACAATGAGCAGTTCTTC. Full variable domain (missing parts from reference TRBV11-2 and TRBJ2-1): EAGVAQSPRYKIIEKRQSVAFWCNPISGHATLYWYQQILGQGPKLLIQFQNNGVVDDSQLPKDRFSAERLKGVDSTLKIQPAKLEDSAVYLCASSLAGNYNEQFFGPGTRLTVL.

The chain carries TRBV27 and TRBJ2-7; the D is unclear. CDR3 length: 12 amino acids. V shed 5 bases and J shed 7 bases, with 12 bases lying between them. Germline CDR1 and CDR2: MNHEY and SMNVEV (reference sequence). Here the CDR3 DNA reads TGTGCCAGCAGTCCCTACGGTCGAGAGCAGTACTTC. Its translation: CASSPYGREQYF.

This chain uses TRBV28 with TRBJ2-7, with D possibly matching TRBD1 (6 bases). This CDR3 is 15 amino acids long. Between the trimmed V and J ends, which lost 4 bases and 5 bases, there was a span of 18 bases. Germline assignment: CDR1 MDHEN and CDR2 SYDVKM. The CDR3 loop reads CASSSGGRVADEQYF. CDR3 bases: TGTGCCAGCAGTTCTGGGGGCAGGGTGGCCGACGAGCAGTACTTC.

This clone was detected only a few times. V gene TRBV5-1 combines with J gene TRBJ1-4; weak D call: TRBD1 (6 bases). The V gene's germline CDR1 is SGHRS and CDR2 YFSETQ. This CDR3 is 15 amino acids long. Trimming took off 4 bases at V and 2 bases at J, with 12 bases between the two ends. Here the CDR3 reads CASSTNQGTNEKLFF. CDR3 nucleotides: TGCGCCAGCAGCACAAACCAGGGGACTAATGAAAAACTGTTTTTT.

This chain connects TRBV7-9 to TRBJ2-5; maybe TRBD2 (6 bases). Germline values: CDR1 SEHNR, CDR2 FQNEAQ (reference sequence). Trimming pared 6 bases from V and 5 bases from J, leaving 22 bases between. The CDR3 consists of 16 residues. CDR3: CASSTHPGGSRETQYF. CDR3 nucleotides: TGTGCCAGCAGTACTCATCCTGGGGGGAGTCGGGAGACCCAGTACTTC. Drawing the rest from reference TRBV7-9 and TRBJ2-5, the complete variable domain is DTGVSQNPRHKITKRGQNVTFRCDPISEHNRLYWYRQTLGQGPEFLTYFQNEAQLEKSRLLSDRFSAERPKGSFSTLEIQRTEQGDSAMYLCASSTHPGGSRETQYFGPGTRLLVL.

The chain carries TRBV4-2 and TRBJ1-2; 7 nucleotides agree with TRBD1. Trimming cost V 4 bases and J 7 bases; bases outside gene matches: 9. CDR3 length: 14 amino acids. CDR1 and CDR2 (germline): LGHNA, YNFKEQ. The CDR3 spells CASSLTRGRGGYTF. The CDR3 region has the DNA TGTGCCAGCAGCCTTACGAGGGGGCGCGGTGGCTACACCTTC.

The genes are TRBV6-6 and TRBJ1-5; no clear D gene. Trimming took off 5 bases at V and 3 bases at J, with 11 bases between the two ends. CDR1 and CDR2 from the germline V gene are MNHNY and SVGAGI (reference sequence). The CDR3 is 14 residues long. The CDR3 loop reads CASSPGGFNQPQHF. The DNA of the CDR3 is TGTGCCAGCAGTCCCGGCGGATTCAATCAGCCCCAGCATTTT.

The J gene is TRBJ2-1, the V gene TRBV19; maybe TRBD2 (5 bases). The CDR3 totals 13 residues. The germline V gene has CDR1 LNHDA and CDR2 SQIVND (reference sequence). Trimming took 2 bases from V and 6 from J, leaving 8 bases between them. CDR3 nucleotides: TGTGCCAGTAGTATATCCGGGATCAATGAGCAGTTCTTC. Its protein is CASSISGINEQFF.

In this sample, this clone turned up once. The V gene is TRBV30, the J gene TRBJ1-4; 7 nucleotides align to TRBD1. J gave up 6 bases and V 1 base, and 8 bases lay outside the gene matches. Germline V gene data show CDR1 as GTSNPN and CDR2 as SVGIG (reference sequence). The CDR3 spans 15 residues. The CDR3 sequence is CAWSADRVRDEKLFF. The CDR3 DNA reads TGTGCCTGGAGTGCCGACAGGGTGCGGGATGAAAAACTGTTTTTT.

V is TRBV9 and J is TRBJ1-5, with 8 bases identical to TRBD1. The CDR3 loop spans 14 amino acids. J was trimmed by 7 bases and V by 3 bases; bases with no gene match: 6. Germline V gives CDR1 SGDLS, CDR2 YYNGEE. DNA for the CDR3: TGTGCCAGCAGCGCGACAGGGGTAGGACAGCCCCAGCATTTT. Amino acid sequence: CASSATGVGQPQHF.

The chain joins TRBV7-9 to TRBJ1-1, with unresolved D. This CDR3 contains 14 residues. Germline V gene data show CDR1 as SEHNR and CDR2 as FQNEAQ (reference sequence). Deletions cut 8 bases from V and 1 base from J, with 14 bases between. This CDR3 reads CASLKAGENTEAFF. Here the CDR3 DNA reads TGTGCCAGCCTGAAGGCGGGAGAGAACACTGAAGCTTTCTTT. Together with reference TRBV7-9 and TRBJ1-1, the CDR3 gives the full variable domain: DTGVSQNPRHKITKRGQNVTFRCDPISEHNRLYWYRQTLGQGPEFLTYFQNEAQLEKSRLLSDRFSAERPKGSFSTLEIQRTEQGDSAMYLCASLKAGENTEAFFGQGTRLTVV.

In regard to this clone: Its ends do not fully match the called genes, so a read error is possible. Other DNA sequences in the sample encode the same CDR3. The rearrangement joins TRBV11-3 to TRBJ2-2; D perhaps matches TRBD2 (5 bases). Per the germline V gene, CDR1 is SGHNT and CDR2 is YENEEA. CDR3 length: 16 residues. The chain's CDR3 is CASSPSSVALTGELFF. For the CDR3, the DNA is TGTGCCAGCAGCCCGTCAAGTGTCGCGTTGACCGGGGAACTGTTTTTT.

V usage is TRBV5-4 and J usage is TRBJ1-2; 7 positions agree with TRBD1. The length of the CDR3 is 14 residues. J was trimmed by 3 bases and V by 4 bases; bases with no gene match: 6. Germline CDR1 reads SGHNT; CDR2 reads YYREEE (reference sequence). CDR3 DNA sequence: TGTGCCAGCAGCCGAGGACAGGCTGACTATGGCTACACCTTC. This encodes CASSRGQADYGYTF.

J is TRBJ1-2 and V is TRBV30, with 7 nucleotides matching TRBD1. The CDR3 sequence is 13 residues long. V gave up 8 bases and J gave up 8 bases; unmatched junction bases: 14. CDR1 is GTSNPN, CDR2 SVGIG, per germline (reference sequence). DNA of the CDR3: TGTGCCGGCGAAGGGGGCCGGGCGTGCGGCTACACCTTC. This sequence encodes CAGEGGRACGYTF.